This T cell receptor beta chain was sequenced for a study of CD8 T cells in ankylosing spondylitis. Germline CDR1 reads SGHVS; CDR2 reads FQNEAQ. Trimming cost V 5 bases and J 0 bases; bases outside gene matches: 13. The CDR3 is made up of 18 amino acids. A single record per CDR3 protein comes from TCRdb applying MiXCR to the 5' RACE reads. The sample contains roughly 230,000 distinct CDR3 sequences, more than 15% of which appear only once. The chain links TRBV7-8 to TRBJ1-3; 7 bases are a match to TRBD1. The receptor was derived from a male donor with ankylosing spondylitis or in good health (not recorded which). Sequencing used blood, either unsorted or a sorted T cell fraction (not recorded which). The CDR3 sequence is CASSLNPPGQHSGNTIYF. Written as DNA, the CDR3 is TGTGCCAGCAGCCTAAATCCCCCGGGACAGCACTCTGGAAACACCATATATTTT.